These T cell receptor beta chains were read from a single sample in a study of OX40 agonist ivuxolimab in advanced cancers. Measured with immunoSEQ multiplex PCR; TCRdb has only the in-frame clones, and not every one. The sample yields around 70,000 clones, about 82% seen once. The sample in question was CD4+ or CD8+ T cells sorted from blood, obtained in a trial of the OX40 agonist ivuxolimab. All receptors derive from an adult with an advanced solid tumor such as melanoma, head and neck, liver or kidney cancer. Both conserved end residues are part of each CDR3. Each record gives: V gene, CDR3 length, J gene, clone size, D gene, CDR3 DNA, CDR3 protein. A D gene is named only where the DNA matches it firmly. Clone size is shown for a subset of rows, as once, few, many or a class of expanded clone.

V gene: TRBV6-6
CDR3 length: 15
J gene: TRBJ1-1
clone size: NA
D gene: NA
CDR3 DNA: TGTGCCAGCAGCCCAACAGGGAGATTGAACACTGAAGCTTTCTTT
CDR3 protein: CASSPTGRLNTEAFF

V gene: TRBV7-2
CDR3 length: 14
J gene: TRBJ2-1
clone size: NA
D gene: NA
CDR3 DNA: TGTGCCACAGGGCGACCGGGACATGACAATGAGCAGTTCTTC
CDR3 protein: CATGRPGHDNEQFF

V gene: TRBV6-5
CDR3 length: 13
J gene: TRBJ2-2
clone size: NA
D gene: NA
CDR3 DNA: TGTGCCAGCAGTTACGATTTCATCGGGGAGCTGTTTTTT
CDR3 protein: CASSYDFIGELFF

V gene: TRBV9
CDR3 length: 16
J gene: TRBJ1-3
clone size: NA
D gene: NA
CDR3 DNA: TGTGCCAGCAGCCCGAGACTCCTCGCCTCTGGAAACACCATATATTTT
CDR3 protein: CASSPRLLASGNTIYF

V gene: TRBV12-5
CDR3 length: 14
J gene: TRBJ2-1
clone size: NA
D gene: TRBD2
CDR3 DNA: TGTGCTAGTGGCCTAGCGGGACGAAACAATGAGCAGTTCTTC
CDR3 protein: CASGLAGRNNEQFF

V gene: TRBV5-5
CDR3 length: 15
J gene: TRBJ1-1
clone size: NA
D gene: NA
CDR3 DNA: TGTGCCAGCAGCCTCTCAGGGCCCCCGAACACTGAAGCTTTCTTT
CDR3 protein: CASSLSGPPNTEAFF

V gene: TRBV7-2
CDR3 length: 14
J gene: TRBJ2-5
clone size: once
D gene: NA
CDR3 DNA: TGTGCCAGCAGCTTAAGGGGAGGGGGGGAGACCCAGTACTTC
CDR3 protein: CASSLRGGGETQYF

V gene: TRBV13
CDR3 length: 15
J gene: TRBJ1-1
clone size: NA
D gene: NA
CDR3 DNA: TGTGCCAGCAGCACCTCCACAGGGTTAAATCCCGAAGCTTTCTTT
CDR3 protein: CASSTSTGLNPEAFF

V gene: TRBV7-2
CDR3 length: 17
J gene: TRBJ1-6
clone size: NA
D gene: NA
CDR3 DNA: TGTGCCAGCAGCTTAGGACCCAGGCAGGGCTATAATTCACCCCTCCACTTT
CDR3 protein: CASSLGPRQGYNSPLHF

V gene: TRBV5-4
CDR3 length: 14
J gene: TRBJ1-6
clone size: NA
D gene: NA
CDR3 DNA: TGTGCCAGCAGTCAGGAATCCCCGAGTTCACCCCTCCACTTT
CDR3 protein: CASSQESPSSPLHF

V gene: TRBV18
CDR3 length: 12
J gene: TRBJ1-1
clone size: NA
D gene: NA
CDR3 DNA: TGTGCCAGCTCACAAGGGGACAAAGAAGCTTTCTTT
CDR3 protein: CASSQGDKEAFF

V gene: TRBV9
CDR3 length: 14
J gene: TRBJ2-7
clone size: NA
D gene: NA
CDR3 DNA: TGTGCCAGCAGCGTATCGACGAACTCCTACGAGCAGTACTTC
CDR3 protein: CASSVSTNSYEQYF

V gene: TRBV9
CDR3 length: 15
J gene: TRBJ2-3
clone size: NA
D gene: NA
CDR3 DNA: TGTGCCAGCAGCACCTGGGGGGGGGCAACAGATACGCAGTATTTT
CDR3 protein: CASSTWGGATDTQYF

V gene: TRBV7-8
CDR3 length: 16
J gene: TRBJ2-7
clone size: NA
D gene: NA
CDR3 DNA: TGTGCCAGCAGCTTAGTATCGCGGGACACCTTCGGCGAGCAGTACTTC
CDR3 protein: CASSLVSRDTFGEQYF

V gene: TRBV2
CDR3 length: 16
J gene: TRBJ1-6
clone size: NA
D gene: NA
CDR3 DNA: TGTGCCAGTGCCGATGGCGTTTACTCCTATAATTCACCCCTCCACTTT
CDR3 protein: CASADGVYSYNSPLHF

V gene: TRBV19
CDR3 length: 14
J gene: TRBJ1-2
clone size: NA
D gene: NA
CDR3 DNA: TGTGCCAGTAGCCTATTGGGGGAGGTTTATGGCTACACCTTC
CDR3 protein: CASSLLGEVYGYTF

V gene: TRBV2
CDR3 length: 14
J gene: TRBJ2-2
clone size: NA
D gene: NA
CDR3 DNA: TGTGCCAGCAGTGAGGGGGTGGGCACCGGGGAGCTGTTTTTT
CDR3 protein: CASSEGVGTGELFF

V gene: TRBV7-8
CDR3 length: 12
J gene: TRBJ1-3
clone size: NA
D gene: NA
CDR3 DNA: TGTGCCAGCAGCTTAAATCGGGACATCCTATATTTT
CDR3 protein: CASSLNRDILYF

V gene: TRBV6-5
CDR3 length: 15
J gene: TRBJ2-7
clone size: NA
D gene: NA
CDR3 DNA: TGTGCCAGCAGGGCCCCTCGTGAGGGATGGGGCGAGCAGTACTTC
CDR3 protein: CASRAPREGWGEQYF

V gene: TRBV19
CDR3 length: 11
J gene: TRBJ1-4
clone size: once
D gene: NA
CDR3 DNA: NA
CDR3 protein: CASSCGKNCFF

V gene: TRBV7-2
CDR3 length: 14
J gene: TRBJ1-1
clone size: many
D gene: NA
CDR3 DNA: TGTGCCAGCAGCAAAGCACCCAGGGTTACTGAAGCTTTCTTT
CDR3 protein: CASSKAPRVTEAFF

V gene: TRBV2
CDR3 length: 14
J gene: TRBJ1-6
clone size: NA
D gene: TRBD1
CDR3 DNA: TGTGCCAGCAGTGGGGGACAGGGTAGATCACCCCTCCACTTT
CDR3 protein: CASSGGQGRSPLHF

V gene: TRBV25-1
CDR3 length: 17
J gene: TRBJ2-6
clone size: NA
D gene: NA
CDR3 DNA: TGTGCCAGCAGTGAATCGCACATCAACTCTGGGGCCAACGTCCTGACTTTC
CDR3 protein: CASSESHINSGANVLTF

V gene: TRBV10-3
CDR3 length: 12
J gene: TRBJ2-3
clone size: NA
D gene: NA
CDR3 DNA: TGTGCCATCCGGGGGCCGCCAGATACGCAGTATTTT
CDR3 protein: CAIRGPPDTQYF

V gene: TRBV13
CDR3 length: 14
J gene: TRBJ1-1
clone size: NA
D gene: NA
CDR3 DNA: TGTGCCAGCAGCTTAGTTCAGTTGGGAGGTGCAGCTTTCTTT
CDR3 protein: CASSLVQLGGAAFF

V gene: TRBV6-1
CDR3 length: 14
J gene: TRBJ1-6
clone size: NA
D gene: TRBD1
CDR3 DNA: TGTGCCAGCACTTACGACAGGGGTAATTCACCCCTCCACTTT
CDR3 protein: CASTYDRGNSPLHF

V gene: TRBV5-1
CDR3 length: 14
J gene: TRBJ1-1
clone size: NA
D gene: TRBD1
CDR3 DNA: TGCGCCAGCAGCTTGGGTCAGGGGGCTTGGAGAGCTTTCTTT
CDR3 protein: CASSLGQGAWRAFF

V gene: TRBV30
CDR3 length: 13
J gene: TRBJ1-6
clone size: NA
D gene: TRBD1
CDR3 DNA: TGTGCCTGGAGTTGGGACAGGGGATCACCCCTCCACTTT
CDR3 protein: CAWSWDRGSPLHF

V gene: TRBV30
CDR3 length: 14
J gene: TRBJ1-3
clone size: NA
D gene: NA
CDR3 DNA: TGTGCCTGGACTGTTGTGGTCCCAGGAAACACCATATATTTT
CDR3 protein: CAWTVVVPGNTIYF

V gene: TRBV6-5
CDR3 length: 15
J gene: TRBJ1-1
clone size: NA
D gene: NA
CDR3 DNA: TGTGCCAGCAGTTTATTCTTTACAGGGAAGTTTACAGCTTTCTTT
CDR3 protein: CASSLFFTGKFTAFF

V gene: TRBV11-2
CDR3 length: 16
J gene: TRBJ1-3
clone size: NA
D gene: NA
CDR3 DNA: TGTGCCAGCAGTCTAAGACCGGGACGGGACGGAAACACCATATATTTT
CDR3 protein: CASSLRPGRDGNTIYF

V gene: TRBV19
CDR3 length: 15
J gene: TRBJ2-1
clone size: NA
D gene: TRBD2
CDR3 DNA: TGTGCCAGTAGTATATTGACTAGCGCCGTCGCTGAGCAGTTCTTC
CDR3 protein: CASSILTSAVAEQFF

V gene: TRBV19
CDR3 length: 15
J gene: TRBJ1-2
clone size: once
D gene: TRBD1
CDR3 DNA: TGTGCCAGTAGTATTCCGGGCCACAGGGGCTATGGCTACACCTTC
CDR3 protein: CASSIPGHRGYGYTF

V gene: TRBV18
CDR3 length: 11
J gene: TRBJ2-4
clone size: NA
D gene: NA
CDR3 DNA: TGTGCCAGCTCCTCAGGGTACATTCAGTACTTC
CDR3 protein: CASSSGYIQYF

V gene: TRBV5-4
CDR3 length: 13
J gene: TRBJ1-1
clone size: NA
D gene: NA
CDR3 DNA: TGTGCCAGCAGCTTTACAGAGAACACTGAAGCTTTCTTT
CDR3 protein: CASSFTENTEAFF

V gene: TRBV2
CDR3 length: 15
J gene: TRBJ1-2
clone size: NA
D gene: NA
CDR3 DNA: TGTGCCAGCACTATTGTCTGGGGAACTGACTATGGCTACACCTTC
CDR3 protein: CASTIVWGTDYGYTF

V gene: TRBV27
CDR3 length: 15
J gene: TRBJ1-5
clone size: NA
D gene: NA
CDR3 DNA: TGTGCCAGCAGTTTAGGTGCGCGGGGCAATCAGCCCCAGCATTTT
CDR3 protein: CASSLGARGNQPQHF

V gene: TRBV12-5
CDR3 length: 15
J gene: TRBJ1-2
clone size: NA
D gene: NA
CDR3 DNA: TGTGCTAGTGGTTCCTGGGAGGCGCGGAGCTATGGCTACACCTTC
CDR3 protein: CASGSWEARSYGYTF

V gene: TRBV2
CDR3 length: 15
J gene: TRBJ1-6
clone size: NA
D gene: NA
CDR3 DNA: TGTGCCAGCACTGAGGGCGCAGGGGATAATTCACCCCTCCACTTT
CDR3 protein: CASTEGAGDNSPLHF

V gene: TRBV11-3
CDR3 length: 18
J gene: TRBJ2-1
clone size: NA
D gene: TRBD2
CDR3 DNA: TGTGCCAGCAGCTCTCCGGGACTAGCGGGGGGGGATTATAGTGAGCAGTTCTTC
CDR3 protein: CASSSPGLAGGDYSEQFF